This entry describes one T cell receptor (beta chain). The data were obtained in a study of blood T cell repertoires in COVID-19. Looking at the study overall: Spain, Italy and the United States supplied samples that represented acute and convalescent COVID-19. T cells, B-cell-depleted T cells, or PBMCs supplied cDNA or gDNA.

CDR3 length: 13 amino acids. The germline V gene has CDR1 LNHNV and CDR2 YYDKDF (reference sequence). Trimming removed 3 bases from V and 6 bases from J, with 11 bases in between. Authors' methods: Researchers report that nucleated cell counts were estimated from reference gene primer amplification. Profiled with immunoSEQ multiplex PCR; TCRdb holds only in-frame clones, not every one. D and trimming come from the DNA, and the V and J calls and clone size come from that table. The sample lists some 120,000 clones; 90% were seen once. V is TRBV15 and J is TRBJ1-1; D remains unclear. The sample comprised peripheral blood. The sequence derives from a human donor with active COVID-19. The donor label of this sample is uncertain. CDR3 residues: CATSRSLGAEAFF. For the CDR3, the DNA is TGTGCCACCAGCAGGTCCCTCGGTGCTGAAGCTTTCTTT.